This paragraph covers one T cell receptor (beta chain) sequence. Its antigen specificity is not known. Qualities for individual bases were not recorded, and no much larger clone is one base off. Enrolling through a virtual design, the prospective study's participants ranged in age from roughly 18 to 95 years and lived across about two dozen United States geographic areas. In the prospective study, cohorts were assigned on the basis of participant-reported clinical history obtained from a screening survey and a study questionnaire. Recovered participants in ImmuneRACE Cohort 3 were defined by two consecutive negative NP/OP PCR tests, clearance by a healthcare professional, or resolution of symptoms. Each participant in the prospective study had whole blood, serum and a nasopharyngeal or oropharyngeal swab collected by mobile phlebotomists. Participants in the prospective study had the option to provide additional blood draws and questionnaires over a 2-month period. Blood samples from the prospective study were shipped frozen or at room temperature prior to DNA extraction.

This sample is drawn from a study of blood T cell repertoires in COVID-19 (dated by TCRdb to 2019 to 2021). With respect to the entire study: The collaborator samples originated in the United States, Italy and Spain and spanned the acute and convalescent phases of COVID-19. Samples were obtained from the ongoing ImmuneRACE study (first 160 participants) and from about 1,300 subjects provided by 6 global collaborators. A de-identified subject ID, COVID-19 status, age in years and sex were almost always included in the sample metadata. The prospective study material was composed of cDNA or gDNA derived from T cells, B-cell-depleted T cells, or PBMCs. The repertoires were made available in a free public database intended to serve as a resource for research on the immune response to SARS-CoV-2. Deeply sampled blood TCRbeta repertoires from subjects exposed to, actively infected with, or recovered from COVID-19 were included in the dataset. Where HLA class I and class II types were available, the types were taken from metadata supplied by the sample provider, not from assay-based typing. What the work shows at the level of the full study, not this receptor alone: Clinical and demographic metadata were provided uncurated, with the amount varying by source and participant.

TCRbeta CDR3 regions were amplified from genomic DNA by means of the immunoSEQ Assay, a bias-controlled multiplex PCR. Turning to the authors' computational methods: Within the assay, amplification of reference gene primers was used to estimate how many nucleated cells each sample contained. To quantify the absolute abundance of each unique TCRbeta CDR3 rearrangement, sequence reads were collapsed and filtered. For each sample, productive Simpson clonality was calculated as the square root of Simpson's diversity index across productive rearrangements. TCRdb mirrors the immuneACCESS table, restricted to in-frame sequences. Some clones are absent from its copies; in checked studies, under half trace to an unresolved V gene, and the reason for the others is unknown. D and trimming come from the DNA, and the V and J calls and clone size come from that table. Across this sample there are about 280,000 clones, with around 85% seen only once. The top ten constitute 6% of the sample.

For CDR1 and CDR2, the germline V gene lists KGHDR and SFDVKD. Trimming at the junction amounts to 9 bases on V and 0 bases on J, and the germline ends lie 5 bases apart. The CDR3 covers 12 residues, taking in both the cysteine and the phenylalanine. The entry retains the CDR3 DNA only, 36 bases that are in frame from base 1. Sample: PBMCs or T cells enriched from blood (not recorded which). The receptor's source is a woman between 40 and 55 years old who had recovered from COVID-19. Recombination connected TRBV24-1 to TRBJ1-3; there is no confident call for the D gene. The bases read TGTGCCACCTGTCGCTCTGGAAACACCATATATTTT. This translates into CATCRSGNTIYF.